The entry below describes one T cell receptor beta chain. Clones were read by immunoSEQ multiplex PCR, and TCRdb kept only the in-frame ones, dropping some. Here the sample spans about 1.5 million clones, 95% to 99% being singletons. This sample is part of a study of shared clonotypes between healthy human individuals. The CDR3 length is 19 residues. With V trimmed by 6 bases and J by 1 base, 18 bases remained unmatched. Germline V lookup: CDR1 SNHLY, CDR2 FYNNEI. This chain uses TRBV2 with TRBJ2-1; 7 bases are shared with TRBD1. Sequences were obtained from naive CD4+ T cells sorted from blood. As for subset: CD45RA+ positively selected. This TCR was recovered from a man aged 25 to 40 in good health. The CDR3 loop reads CASSVRGTASSISYNEQFF. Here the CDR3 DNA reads TGTGCCAGCAGCGTAAGGGGGACAGCCTCCTCGATATCCTACAATGAGCAGTTCTTC.